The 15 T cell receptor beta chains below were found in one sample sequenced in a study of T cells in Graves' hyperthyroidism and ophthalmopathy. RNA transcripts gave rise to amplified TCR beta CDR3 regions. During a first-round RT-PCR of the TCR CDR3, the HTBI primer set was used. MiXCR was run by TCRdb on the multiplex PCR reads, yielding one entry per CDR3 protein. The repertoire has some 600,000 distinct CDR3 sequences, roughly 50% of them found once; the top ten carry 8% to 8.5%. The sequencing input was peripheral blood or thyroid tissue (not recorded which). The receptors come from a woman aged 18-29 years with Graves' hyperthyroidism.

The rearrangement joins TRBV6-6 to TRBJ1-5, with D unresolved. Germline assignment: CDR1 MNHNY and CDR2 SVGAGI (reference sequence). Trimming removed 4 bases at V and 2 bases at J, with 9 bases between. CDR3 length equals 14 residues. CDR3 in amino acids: CASSLAHGNQPQHF. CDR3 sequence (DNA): TGTGCCAGCAGTTTGGCGCACGGCAATCAGCCCCAGCATTTT.

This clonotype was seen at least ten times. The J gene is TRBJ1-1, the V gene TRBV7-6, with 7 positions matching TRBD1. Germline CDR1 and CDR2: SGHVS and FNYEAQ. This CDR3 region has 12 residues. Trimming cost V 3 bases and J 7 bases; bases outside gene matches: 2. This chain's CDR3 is CASSFQGGEAFF. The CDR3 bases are TGTGCCAGCAGCTTCCAGGGGGGTGAAGCTTTCTTT.

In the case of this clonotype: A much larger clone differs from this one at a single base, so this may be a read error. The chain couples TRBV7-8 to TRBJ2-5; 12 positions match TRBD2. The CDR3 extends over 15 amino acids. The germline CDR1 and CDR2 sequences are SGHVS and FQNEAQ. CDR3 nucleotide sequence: TGTGCCAGCAGCCACGGACTAGCGGGACAAGAGGCCCAGTACTTC. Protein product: CASSHGLAGQEAQYF.

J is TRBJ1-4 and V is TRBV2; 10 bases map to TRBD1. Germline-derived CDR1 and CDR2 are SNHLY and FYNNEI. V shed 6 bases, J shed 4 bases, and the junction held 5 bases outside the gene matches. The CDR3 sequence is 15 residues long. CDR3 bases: TGTGCCAGCAGCCCCGGGACAGGGGATAATGAAAAACTGTTTTTT. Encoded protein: CASSPGTGDNEKLFF.

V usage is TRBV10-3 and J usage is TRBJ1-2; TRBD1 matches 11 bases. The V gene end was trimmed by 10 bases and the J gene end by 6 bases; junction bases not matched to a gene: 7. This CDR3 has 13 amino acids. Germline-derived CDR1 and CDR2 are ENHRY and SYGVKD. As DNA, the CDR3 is TGTGCCAGCACTCGGACAGGGGGCGATGGCTACACCTTC. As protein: CASTRTGGDGYTF.

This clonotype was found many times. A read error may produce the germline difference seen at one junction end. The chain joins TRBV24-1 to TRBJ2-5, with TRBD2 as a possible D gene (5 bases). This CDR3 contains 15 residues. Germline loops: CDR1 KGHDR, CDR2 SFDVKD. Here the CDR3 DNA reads TGTGCCACCAGCGATTGGACCCATCGGGGAGAGACCCAGTACTTC. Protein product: CATSDWTHRGETQYF.

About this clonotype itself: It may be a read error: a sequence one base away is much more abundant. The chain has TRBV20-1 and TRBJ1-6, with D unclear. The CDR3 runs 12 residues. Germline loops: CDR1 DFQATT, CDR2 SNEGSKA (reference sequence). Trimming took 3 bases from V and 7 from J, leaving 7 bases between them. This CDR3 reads CSARPGNSPLHF. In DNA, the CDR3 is TGCAGTGCTAGGCCAGGAAATTCACCCCTCCACTTT.

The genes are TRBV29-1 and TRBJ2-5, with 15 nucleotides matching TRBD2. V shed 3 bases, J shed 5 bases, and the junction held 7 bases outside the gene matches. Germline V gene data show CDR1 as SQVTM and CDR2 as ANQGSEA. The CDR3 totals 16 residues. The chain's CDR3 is CSVDAQGLAGGETQYF. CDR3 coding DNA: TGCAGCGTTGACGCACAGGGACTAGCGGGAGGTGAGACCCAGTACTTC.

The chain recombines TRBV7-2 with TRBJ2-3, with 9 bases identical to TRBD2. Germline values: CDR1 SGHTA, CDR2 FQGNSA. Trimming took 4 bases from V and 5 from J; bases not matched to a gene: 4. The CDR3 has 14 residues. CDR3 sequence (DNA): TGTGCCAGCAGCTGGACTAGCGTCAGAGATACGCAGTATTTT. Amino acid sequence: CASSWTSVRDTQYF.

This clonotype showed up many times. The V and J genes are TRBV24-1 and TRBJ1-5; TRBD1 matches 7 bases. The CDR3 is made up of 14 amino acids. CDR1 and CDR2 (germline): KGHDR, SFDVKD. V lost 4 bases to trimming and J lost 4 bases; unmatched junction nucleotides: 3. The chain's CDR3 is CATSDRGLNQPQHF. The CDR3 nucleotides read TGTGCCACCAGTGACAGGGGGTTGAATCAGCCCCAGCATTTT.

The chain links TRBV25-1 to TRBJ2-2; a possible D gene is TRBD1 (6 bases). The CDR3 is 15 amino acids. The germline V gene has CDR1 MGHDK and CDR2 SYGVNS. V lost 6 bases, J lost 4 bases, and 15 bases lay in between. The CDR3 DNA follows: TGTGCCAGCAGAGATCCCCCAGGGGCCACCGGGGAGCTGTTTTTT. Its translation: CASRDPPGATGELFF. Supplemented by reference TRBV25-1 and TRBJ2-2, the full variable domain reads EADIYQTPRYLVIGTGKKITLECSQTMGHDKMYWYQQDPGMELHLIHYSYGVNSTEKGDLSSESTVSRIRTEHFPLTLESARPSHTSQYLCASRDPPGATGELFFGEGSRLTVL.

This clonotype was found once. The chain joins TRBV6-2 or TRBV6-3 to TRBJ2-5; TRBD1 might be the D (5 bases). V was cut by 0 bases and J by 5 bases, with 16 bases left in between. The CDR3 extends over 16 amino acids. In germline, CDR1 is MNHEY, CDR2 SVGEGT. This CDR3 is CASSYSVEVSGETQYF. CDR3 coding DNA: TGTGCCAGCAGTTACTCCGTCGAAGTCTCAGGGGAGACCCAGTACTTC.

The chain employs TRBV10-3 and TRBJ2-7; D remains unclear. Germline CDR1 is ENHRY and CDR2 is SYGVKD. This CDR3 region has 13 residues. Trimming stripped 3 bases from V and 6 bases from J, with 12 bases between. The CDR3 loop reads CAISDSRPIEQYF. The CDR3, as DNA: TGTGCCATCAGTGATTCTAGACCCATCGAGCAGTACTTC.

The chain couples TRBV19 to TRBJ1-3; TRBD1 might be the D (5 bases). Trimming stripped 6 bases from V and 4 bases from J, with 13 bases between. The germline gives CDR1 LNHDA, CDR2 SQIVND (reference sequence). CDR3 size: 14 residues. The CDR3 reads CASSRGAYGNTIYF. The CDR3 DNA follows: TGTGCCAGTAGCCGAGGGGCGTACGGAAACACCATATATTTT.

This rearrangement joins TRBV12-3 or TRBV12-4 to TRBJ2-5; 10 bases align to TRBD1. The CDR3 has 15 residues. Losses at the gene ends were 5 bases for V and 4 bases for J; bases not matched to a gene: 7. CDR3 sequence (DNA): TGTGCCAGCAGTAGTTGGACAGGGGGGCCAGAGACCCAGTACTTC. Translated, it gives CASSSWTGGPETQYF.